This T cell receptor (beta chain) was found in a study of T cell therapy after organ transplantation. Study background: Expansion used a peptide pool of 30 HLA class I and II CMV epitopes. 20 to 29 weeks after therapy completion, long-term post-therapy blood was collected.

Time point here: 20-29 weeks after completion of therapy. Some clones are missing from TCRdb's copy, which holds only in-frame ones; the method was immunoSEQ multiplex PCR. The sample consists of 20,000 to 25,000 clones, 84% of them appearing once. The germline V gene has CDR1 LGHNA and CDR2 YSLEER. Trimming removed 0 bases from V and 3 bases from J, with 9 bases in between. The CDR3 contains 16 residues. With respect to this clone: The antigen remains undetermined.

General observations from the study: In nonresponders, large pretherapy expansions changed minimally after therapy. Endogenous clonotypes not in therapy products appeared after therapy alongside transferred ones.

Specimen: CD8+ T cells from blood, collected after autologous CMV-specific T cell therapy. The receptor's source is a human patient who had received a solid organ transplant and had CMV disease. Some T cells may be provided by the graft donor. V is TRBV4-3 and J is TRBJ1-6; D is unclear. CDR3 sequence (DNA): TGCGCCAGCAGCCAAGAGGTGGGGAACTATAATTCACCCCTCCACTTT. This sequence encodes CASSQEVGNYNSPLHF.